The 2 T cell receptor beta chains listed next were all sequenced from one sample in a study of regulatory T cells in long-lasting Graves disease. Sequencing libraries for TCR beta were prepared with iRepertoire HTBI primers and Arm-PCR of CDR3 regions. One entry per CDR3 protein results from TCRdb running MiXCR on the multiplex PCR reads. This sample has approximately 400,000 distinct CDR3 sequences, with roughly a sixth found just once. Stated time point: newly diagnosed GD, antithyroid drugs for less than 3 months. Isolated PBMC RNA provided the starting material for the TCR library. Sequenced here: peripheral blood mononuclear cells (PBMCs), sampled at new diagnosis, from a patient treated with antithyroid drugs. The receptor source for this set is a female donor with Graves disease.

A few counts support this clonotype. The chain has TRBV20-1 and TRBJ1-4, with D possibly matching TRBD1 (6 bases). The V end lost 5 bases, the J end lost 0 bases, and 13 bases lay between the germline ends. CDR1 and CDR2 (germline): DFQATT, SNEGSKA (reference sequence). The CDR3 consists of 15 residues. CDR3 nucleotide sequence: TGCAGTGCTGGACTTGGACAGCCAACTAATGAAAAACTGTTTTTT. It specifies CSAGLGQPTNEKLFF.

DNA of the CDR3: TGCAGTGCTAGAGATAGAAGGACCGGGGAGCTGTTTTTT. As protein: CSARDRRTGELFF. The chain recombines TRBV20-1 with TRBJ2-2; no reliable D call. This CDR3 has 13 residues. CDR1 is DFQATT and CDR2 is SNEGSKA in the germline V gene (reference sequence). Trimming shortened V by 0 bases and J by 5 bases, and 7 bases separated the two germline ends.